The 27 T cell receptor beta chains listed next were all sequenced from one sample in a study of T-cell reconstitution after alpha-beta-depleted transplantation in children. A library of TCRbeta sequences, prepared with unique molecular identifiers, was generated. A single record per CDR3 protein comes from TCRdb applying MiXCR to the PCR reads. Counted here are over 150,000 distinct CDR3 sequences, about 6.4% occurring once; the ten biggest clones make up 3% to 3.5%. The starting material was PBMCs from the stem cell graft donor, obtained from the stem cell graft. The receptors originated from a human donor who donated a stem cell graft to a child with Wiskott-Aldrich syndrome.

The chain combines TRBV6-1 with TRBJ2-2, with D tentatively TRBD1 or TRBD2 (5 bases each). Trimming removed 10 bases from V and 0 bases from J, with 12 bases in between. Per the germline V gene, CDR1 is MNHNS and CDR2 is SASEGT. This CDR3 is built from 14 residues. The CDR3 loop reads CATEGLANTGELFF. CDR3 coding DNA: TGTGCCACCGAGGGGTTAGCGAACACCGGGGAGCTGTTTTTT.

This clonotype came up many times. The chain is built from TRBV29-1 and TRBJ2-1; perhaps D is TRBD1 or TRBD2 (5 bases each). The CDR3 runs to 14 residues. Trimming took off 7 bases at V and 0 bases at J, with 13 bases between the two ends. Germline V CDR1 and CDR2: SQVTM, ANQGSEA. DNA of the CDR3: TGCAGCGCACGGGACCTCAGCTCCTACAATGAGCAGTTCTTC. It is translated as CSARDLSSYNEQFF.

The chain is built from TRBV4-3 and TRBJ2-2, with 12 nucleotides matching TRBD2. J was trimmed by 6 bases and V by 4 bases; bases with no gene match: 9. Germline V lookup: CDR1 LGHNA, CDR2 YSLEER. CDR3 size: 17 residues. CDR3 region: CASSPLPTSGSPGELFF. In DNA form, the CDR3 reads TGCGCCAGCAGCCCTCTTCCGACTAGCGGGAGTCCCGGGGAGCTGTTTTTT.

This clonotype has just a few counts. The chain is built from TRBV24-1 and TRBJ2-1; 16 positions match TRBD2. Per germline, CDR1 KGHDR and CDR2 SFDVKD. The J segment lost 0 bases and the V segment lost 4 bases, leaving 8 bases of the junction unmatched. The CDR3 spans 20 residues. This CDR3 reads CATSDSAGLAGGSSYNEQFF. In DNA form, the CDR3 reads TGTGCCACCAGTGACTCCGCGGGACTAGCGGGGGGGAGCTCCTACAATGAGCAGTTCTTC.

This clonotype has just a few counts. The CDR3 loop is CASSPQTQGALYTQYF. CDR3 coding DNA: TGTGCCAGCAGCCCTCAGACCCAGGGAGCGCTATATACGCAGTATTTT. The chain couples TRBV14 to TRBJ2-3, with D perhaps assigned TRBD1 or TRBD2 (5 bases each). Germline lookup yields CDR1 SGHDN and CDR2 FVKESK. The CDR3 runs 16 residues. Deletions cut 4 bases from V and 7 bases from J, with 21 bases between. Full variable domain (rest looked up from reference TRBV14 and TRBJ2-3): EAGVTQFPSHSVIEKGQTVTLRCDPISGHDNLYWYRRVMGKEIKFLLHFVKESKQDESGMPNNRFLAERTGGTYSTLKVQPAELEDSGVYFCASSPQTQGALYTQYFGPGTRLTVL.

The rearrangement uses TRBV14 and TRBJ1-1, with no clear D. V lost 1 base and J 5 bases, leaving 11 bases between the germline ends. This CDR3 region has 14 residues. CDR1 and CDR2 from the germline V gene are SGHDN and FVKESK. The CDR3 sequence is CASSQGVQKTEAFF. In nucleotides, the CDR3 is TGTGCCAGCAGCCAAGGAGTCCAAAAGACTGAAGCTTTCTTT.

The chain has TRBV28 and TRBJ2-3; D is perhaps TRBD2 (5 bases). Germline values: CDR1 MDHEN, CDR2 SYDVKM. The length of the CDR3 is 16 residues. Trimming removed 2 bases from V and 1 base from J, with 13 bases in between. The CDR3 is CASSLIRGTGTDTQYF. CDR3 nucleotide sequence: TGTGCCAGCAGTTTAATACGGGGAACGGGCACAGATACGCAGTATTTT.

This clonotype was counted at least ten times. The CDR3 region is CASSNREPANTIYF. CDR3 coding DNA: TGTGCCAGCAGTAACCGGGAGCCGGCAAACACCATATATTTT. The chain joins TRBV12-3 or TRBV12-4 to TRBJ1-3; D gene unclear. The CDR3 is 14 amino acids. The ends were cut back, 5 bases at V and 6 bases at J, with 14 bases in the middle.

The chain employs TRBV3-1 and TRBJ2-3; D is perhaps TRBD2 (6 bases). Germline V CDR1 and CDR2: LGHDT, YNNKEL (reference sequence). CDR3 length: 15 amino acids. With 2 bases removed from V and 5 bases from J, the gap between germline ends came to 14 bases. CDR3 protein: CASSQRRGRGDTQYF. Here the CDR3 DNA reads TGTGCCAGCAGCCAACGGCGGGGCCGCGGAGATACGCAGTATTTT.

This clonotype was seen many times. The rearrangement links TRBV20-1 to TRBJ1-1; D not resolved. V lost 3 bases and J 4 bases, leaving 9 bases between the germline ends. The CDR3 is 12 residues long. Germline V gives CDR1 DFQATT, CDR2 SNEGSKA (reference sequence). CDR3 nucleotide sequence: TGCAGTGCTAGTGGCACGAGCACTGAAGCTTTCTTT. Its translation: CSASGTSTEAFF.

The rearrangement joins TRBV6-2 or TRBV6-3 to TRBJ2-2; D call uncertain. V was clipped by 7 bases and J by 1 base, with 7 bases between them. This CDR3 contains 13 residues. In germline, CDR1 is MNHEY, CDR2 SVGEGT. The CDR3 bases are TGTGCCAGCATCCCAAGGAACACCGGGGAGCTGTTTTTT. The encoded protein is CASIPRNTGELFF.

This clonotype has only a few counts. The V and J genes are TRBV11-2 and TRBJ2-3; 7 bases line up with TRBD2. V lost 11 bases, J lost 1 base, and 6 bases stayed unmatched. The germline V gene has CDR1 SGHAT and CDR2 FQNNGV. This CDR3 comprises 13 residues. The CDR3 region has the DNA TGTGCCGGCGGGGACTACCGCACAGATACGCAGTATTTT. The encoded protein is CAGGDYRTDTQYF.

At least ten counts were recorded for this clonotype. The rearrangement uses TRBV5-5 and TRBJ1-1; D is unclear. The CDR3 extends over 16 amino acids. Germline V gene data show CDR1 as SGHKS and CDR2 as YYEKEE (reference sequence). V was clipped by 1 base and J by 1 base, with 14 bases between them. CDR3 amino acids: CASSLLADTWNTEAFF. CDR3 DNA sequence: TGTGCCAGCAGCTTGTTGGCAGACACATGGAACACTGAAGCTTTCTTT.

J is TRBJ2-1 and V is TRBV11-2, with D hard to call. CDR1 is SGHAT, CDR2 FQNNGV, per germline. This CDR3 spans 14 amino acids. Deletions cut 1 base from V and 8 bases from J, with 12 bases between. The CDR3 sequence is CASSLGSGPHEQFF. CDR3 bases: TGTGCCAGCAGCTTAGGTAGTGGGCCCCATGAGCAGTTCTTC.

This clonotype was observed many times. CDR3 nucleotides: TGCAGTGCTAGAGATTTCAGGGGCCGCACCGGGGAGCTGTTTTTT. Amino acids: CSARDFRGRTGELFF. This sequence joins TRBV20-1 and TRBJ2-2, with a tentative D call TRBD1 (6 bases). Trimming shortened V by 0 bases and J by 4 bases, and 12 bases separated the two germline ends. The length of the CDR3 is 15 residues. Germline V gives CDR1 DFQATT, CDR2 SNEGSKA (reference sequence).

This clonotype was observed many times. The chain links TRBV2 to TRBJ1-1; D remains ambiguous. The germline V and J ends were trimmed by 6 bases and 8 bases, with 10 bases remaining between them. The CDR3 extends over 11 amino acids. Germline V gene lookup returns CDR1 SNHLY and CDR2 FYNNEI. CDR3: CASSHFDEAFF. CDR3 DNA sequence: TGTGCCAGCAGCCACTTTGACGAAGCTTTCTTT.

This clonotype was recorded many times. The V gene is TRBV11-3, the J gene TRBJ2-1; D not certain. CDR1 and CDR2 (germline): SGHNT, YENEEA. This CDR3 is 13 amino acids long. The germline V and J ends were trimmed by 3 bases and 5 bases, with 8 bases remaining between them. The DNA of the CDR3 is TGTGCCAGCAGCTTGGATAGAGACAATGAGCAGTTCTTC. Translating gives CASSLDRDNEQFF.

Ten or more counts support this clonotype. The chain joins TRBV29-1 to TRBJ1-5; D gene unclear. CDR1 SQVTM and CDR2 ANQGSEA come from the germline V gene. This CDR3 comprises 13 residues. Trimming left V 6 bases short and J 5 bases short, with 14 bases between. The CDR3 DNA reads as TGCAGCGTCCAAGCCGTTGGAGATCAGCCCCAGCATTTT. Amino acids: CSVQAVGDQPQHF.

At least ten counts were recorded for this clonotype. The J gene is TRBJ1-2, the V gene TRBV5-6; D is possibly TRBD1 (5 bases). Trimming shortened V by 4 bases and J by 5 bases, and 18 bases separated the two germline ends. This CDR3 is built from 15 residues. CDR1 is SGHDT, CDR2 YYEEEE, per germline. DNA for the CDR3: TGTGCCAGCAGCCCCCTCGGGCAGGGCTATTATGGCTACACCTTC. Translating it yields CASSPLGQGYYGYTF. Looking up the rest from reference TRBV5-6 and TRBJ1-2 gives the full variable domain: DAGVTQSPTHLIKTRGQQVTLRCSPKSGHDTVSWYQQALGQGPQFIFQYYEEEERQRGNFPDRFSGHQFPNYSSELNVNALLLGDSALYLCASSPLGQGYYGYTFGSGTRLTVV.

The J gene is TRBJ2-1, the V gene TRBV18; TRBD1 aligns across 8 bases. V shed 6 bases and J 6 bases; nucleotides not matched to a gene: 13. The CDR3 has 16 residues. Germline-derived CDR1 and CDR2 are KGHSH and LQKENI. CDR3 DNA sequence: TGTGCCAGCTCTCAAAAGACAGGGGCTTGGCTCAATGAGCAGTTCTTC. Its protein is CASSQKTGAWLNEQFF.

This clonotype was picked up many times. The chain joins TRBV29-1 to TRBJ2-1; 7 bases match TRBD2. Germline values: CDR1 SQVTM, CDR2 ANQGSEA. The length of the CDR3 is 15 residues. Trimming removed 5 bases from V and 0 bases from J; junction bases left unmatched: 7. CDR3 coding DNA: TGCAGCGTTCGGTCTCGGGGGGACTCCTACAATGAGCAGTTCTTC. This codes for CSVRSRGDSYNEQFF.

This clonotype was seen many times. The chain employs TRBV7-8 and TRBJ2-5; 10 bases fit TRBD2. CDR1 is SGHVS and CDR2 is FQNEAQ in the germline V gene. CDR3 size: 16 residues. V gave up 1 base and J gave up 5 bases; unmatched junction bases: 7. CDR3 amino acids: CASSLELAGGSETQYF. In DNA form, the CDR3 reads TGTGCCAGCAGCTTAGAGTTAGCGGGAGGTAGTGAGACCCAGTACTTC.

This clonotype has only a few counts. The chain combines TRBV7-8 with TRBJ1-2; tentative D call: TRBD1 (5 bases). The germline V gene encodes CDR1 SGHVS and CDR2 FQNEAQ. The CDR3 covers 17 residues. Between the trimmed V and J ends, which lost 1 base and 0 bases, there was a span of 15 bases. The CDR3 bases are TGTGCCAGCAGCTTAGGGGGGAGTGGGGCTGCTAACTATGGCTACACCTTC. It is translated as CASSLGGSGAANYGYTF.

This clonotype was counted many times. The chain carries TRBV3-1 and TRBJ2-3; D perhaps matches TRBD2 (5 bases). V was clipped by 4 bases and J by 8 bases, with 16 bases between them. The CDR3 contains 14 residues. The germline gives CDR1 LGHDT, CDR2 YNNKEL (reference sequence). The CDR3 nucleotides read TGTGCCAGCAGCCTTCCGGACTGGAACATTACGCAGTATTTT. This codes for CASSLPDWNITQYF.

This clonotype has a count of ten or more. V is TRBV24-1 and J is TRBJ2-3, with 7 bases aligning to TRBD1. Germline loops: CDR1 KGHDR, CDR2 SFDVKD. Trimming cost V 1 base and J 0 bases; bases outside gene matches: 6. CDR3 size: 17 residues. CDR3 loop: CATSDFNDRDSTDTQYF. CDR3 in DNA: TGTGCCACCAGTGATTTTAATGACAGGGATAGCACAGATACGCAGTATTTT.

This clonotype appeared a single time. This chain uses TRBV2 with TRBJ2-2; TRBD2 aligns across 10 bases. The CDR3 sequence is 17 residues long. CDR1 SNHLY and CDR2 FYNNEI come from the germline V gene. Losses at the gene ends were 6 bases for V and 5 bases for J; bases not matched to a gene: 12. The CDR3 nucleotides are TGTGCCAGCAGCCTCCCGCTAGCGGGAGTTCGTACCGGGGAGCTGTTTTTT. Protein sequence: CASSLPLAGVRTGELFF.

This clonotype came up a few times. V and J are TRBV19 and TRBJ2-7; D is uncertain. V shed 5 bases and J shed 7 bases, with 12 bases lying between them. The CDR3 loop spans 12 amino acids. CDR1 is LNHDA and CDR2 is SQIVND in the germline V gene (reference sequence). CDR3 residues: CASSFTTGEQYF. DNA of the CDR3: TGTGCCAGTAGTTTCACTACTGGGGAGCAGTACTTC.